This T cell receptor (beta chain) emerged from a study of cytomegalovirus exposure and HLA in healthy donors. Overall study context: In an early release, HLA-typed donors contributed tens of millions of unique TCR sequences. Study conclusions and caveats: Most sequenced TCRs were rare (though some public TCRs occurred in many donors).

With regard to this clone: What it recognizes is unknown.

Primers for the PCR totalled 60 Vbeta and 13 Jbeta. The method was immunoSEQ multiplex PCR; TCRdb's version includes in-frame clones alone and lacks a portion of them. The table lists some 170,000 clones, 75% to 85% of them singletons. CDR1 and CDR2 from the germline V gene are MNHNY and SVGAGI (reference sequence). V lost 5 bases, J lost 4 bases, and 15 bases lay in between. CDR3 length equals 14 residues. The receptor was isolated from a woman in her late teens or twenties in good health and CMV-seropositive. Sequenced input: PBMCs. The chain carries TRBV6-6 and TRBJ2-7, with a tentative D call TRBD2 (5 bases). The CDR3 loop is CASSPPHEGYEQYF. The CDR3 bases are TGTGCCAGCAGTCCACCTCACGAGGGTTACGAGCAGTACTTC.